This is a list of T cell receptor beta chains from one sample in a study of graft-versus-host responses after intestinal transplantation. Data came from immunoSEQ multiplex PCR; TCRdb stores just in-frame clones and leaves some out. The sample lists roughly 18,000 clones, about 95% occurring once. Source: PBMCs, taken 23 days after intestinal transplant. The receptors originated from a human patient who received an intestinal transplant, so some T cells may come from the graft donor. Both conserved end residues are part of each CDR3. The D gene is left open where the match is weak. Rows give clone size only sometimes, using once, few, many, or a class for an expanded clone.

clone size: once; J gene: TRBJ1-5; V gene: TRBV28; D gene: .; CDR3 DNA: TGTGCCAGCAGTTTAATAAGAAGCAATCAGCCCCAGCATTTT; CDR3 protein: CASSLIRSNQPQHF
clone size: .; J gene: TRBJ1-4; V gene: TRBV9; D gene: TRBD1; CDR3 DNA: TGTGCCAGCAGCCCACGGACAGGGGGCGGTGAAAAACTGTTTTTT; CDR3 protein: CASSPRTGGGEKLFF
clone size: .; J gene: TRBJ2-7; V gene: TRBV6-1; D gene: TRBD2; CDR3 DNA: TGTGCCAGCAGTGAAGGGACTAGCGGCGCCTACGAGCAGTACTTC; CDR3 protein: CASSEGTSGAYEQYF
clone size: .; J gene: TRBJ2-1; V gene: TRBV27; D gene: .; CDR3 DNA: TGTGCCAGCAGTTTCGGAGGGAGCACCTACAATGAGCAGTTCTTC; CDR3 protein: CASSFGGSTYNEQFF
clone size: .; J gene: TRBJ1-5; V gene: TRBV27; D gene: .; CDR3 DNA: TGTGCCAGCAGATTACAGGGCCTTAGCAATCAGCCCCAGCATTTT; CDR3 protein: CASRLQGLSNQPQHF
clone size: .; J gene: TRBJ1-2; V gene: TRBV7-9; D gene: .; CDR3 DNA: TGTGCCAGCAGCTTAGTTGGTCAGGGTTCCTATGGCTACACCTTC; CDR3 protein: CASSLVGQGSYGYTF
clone size: .; J gene: TRBJ2-3; V gene: TRBV5-6; D gene: TRBD2; CDR3 DNA: TGTGCCAGCAGCTGGACTAGAGTGGCGCACACAGATACGCAGTATTTT; CDR3 protein: CASSWTRVAHTDTQYF
clone size: once; J gene: TRBJ2-7; V gene: TRBV5-5; D gene: TRBD2; CDR3 DNA: TGTGCCAGCAGCCCTCGGGACGGGAGGCTCGACGAGCAGTACTTC; CDR3 protein: CASSPRDGRLDEQYF
clone size: .; J gene: TRBJ2-2; V gene: TRBV7-6; D gene: TRBD2; CDR3 DNA: TGTGCCAGCAGCTCCCTGACTAGCGGGAGTGTCGGGGAGCTGTTTTTT; CDR3 protein: CASSSLTSGSVGELFF
clone size: .; J gene: TRBJ2-7; V gene: TRBV29-1; D gene: .; CDR3 DNA: TGCAGCGTTGCTCTGGGGCAAGCCTACGAGCAGTACTTC; CDR3 protein: CSVALGQAYEQYF
clone size: .; J gene: TRBJ2-1; V gene: TRBV27; D gene: .; CDR3 DNA: TGTGCCAGCGGATCCTACAATGAGCAGTTCTTC; CDR3 protein: CASGSYNEQFF
clone size: .; J gene: TRBJ2-1; V gene: TRBV7-9; D gene: TRBD2; CDR3 DNA: TGTGCCAGCACGTGGGGTCTGCGGACTAGCGGGAAGGAGGATGAGCAGTTCTTC; CDR3 protein: CASTWGLRTSGKEDEQFF
clone size: .; J gene: TRBJ2-7; V gene: TRBV19; D gene: .; CDR3 DNA: TGTGCCAGTAGTCCCCTCCCGGGGACCAGGGATACCCCTTCCTACGAGCAGTACTTC; CDR3 protein: CASSPLPGTRDTPSYEQYF
clone size: .; J gene: TRBJ1-4; V gene: TRBV6-5; D gene: .; CDR3 DNA: TGTGCCAGCAGTGGGGAAAGTGAAAAACTGTTTTTT; CDR3 protein: CASSGESEKLFF
clone size: .; J gene: TRBJ2-7; V gene: TRBV4-1; D gene: TRBD2; CDR3 DNA: TGCGCCAGCAGCCCAGGGACTAGCGGATACGAGCAGTACTTC; CDR3 protein: CASSPGTSGYEQYF
clone size: .; J gene: TRBJ2-7; V gene: TRBV15; D gene: .; CDR3 DNA: TGTGCCACCAGCAGAGAGAACTACGGGGAAAACTACGAGCAGTACTTC; CDR3 protein: CATSRENYGENYEQYF